This T cell receptor (beta chain) was sequenced during a study of control samples from healthy donors and cancer patients. Sequenced by immunoSEQ multiplex PCR; TCRdb stores in-frame clones only, minus some. The repertoire holds approximately 52,000 clones, with roughly 88% as singletons. Sequencing was carried out using blood. The origin of this receptor is a man aged 50 to 60 in good health.

The DNA for the CDR3 is TGTGCCAGCAGCCTCCCCCTTATAGGGGGCCCAGATACGCAGTATTTT. The encoded protein is CASSLPLIGGPDTQYF. This chain joins TRBV5-4 and TRBJ2-3; 7 bases agree with TRBD1. The CDR3 is 16 amino acids. CDR1 is SGHNT, CDR2 YYREEE, per germline (reference sequence). Germline trimming cut 4 bases from V and 4 bases from J; bases unmatched to any gene: 12.